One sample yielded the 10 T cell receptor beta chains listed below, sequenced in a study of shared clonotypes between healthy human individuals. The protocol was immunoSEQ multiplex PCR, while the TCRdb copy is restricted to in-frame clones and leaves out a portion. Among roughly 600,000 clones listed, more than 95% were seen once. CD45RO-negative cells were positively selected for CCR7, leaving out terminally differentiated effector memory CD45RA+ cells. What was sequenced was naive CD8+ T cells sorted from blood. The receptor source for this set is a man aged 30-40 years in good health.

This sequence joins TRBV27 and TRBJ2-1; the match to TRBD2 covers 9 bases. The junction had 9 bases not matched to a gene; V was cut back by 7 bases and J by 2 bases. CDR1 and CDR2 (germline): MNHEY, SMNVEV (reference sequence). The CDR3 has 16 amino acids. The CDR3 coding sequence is TGTGCCAGCAAAGCGCTAGCGGGAAGGGCCTACAATGAGCAGTTCTTC. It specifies CASKALAGRAYNEQFF.

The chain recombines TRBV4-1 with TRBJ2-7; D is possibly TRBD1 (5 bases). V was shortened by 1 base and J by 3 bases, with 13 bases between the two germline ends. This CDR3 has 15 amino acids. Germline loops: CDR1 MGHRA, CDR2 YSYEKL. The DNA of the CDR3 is TGCGCCAGCAGCCAAGGGTTGGGCAGGGACTACGAGCAGTACTTC. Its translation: CASSQGLGRDYEQYF.

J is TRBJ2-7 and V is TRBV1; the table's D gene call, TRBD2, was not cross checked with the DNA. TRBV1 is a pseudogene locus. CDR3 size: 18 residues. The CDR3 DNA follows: TGCACCAGCAGCCAAGATCACTTGGAGACGGCGACTTCCTACGAGCAGTACTTC. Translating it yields CTSSQDHLETATSYEQYF.

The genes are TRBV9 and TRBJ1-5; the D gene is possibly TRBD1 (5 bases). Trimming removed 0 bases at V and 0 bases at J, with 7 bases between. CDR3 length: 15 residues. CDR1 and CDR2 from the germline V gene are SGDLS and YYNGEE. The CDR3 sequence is CASSVGGSSNQPQHF. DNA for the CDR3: TGTGCCAGCAGCGTAGGGGGCAGTAGCAATCAGCCCCAGCATTTT.

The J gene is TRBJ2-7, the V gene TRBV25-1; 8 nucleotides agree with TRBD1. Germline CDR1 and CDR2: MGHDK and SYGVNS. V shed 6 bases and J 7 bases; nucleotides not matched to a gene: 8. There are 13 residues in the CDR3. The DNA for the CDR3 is TGTGCCAGCAGAGACCAGGGGGCGCGAGAGCAGTACTTC. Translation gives CASRDQGAREQYF.

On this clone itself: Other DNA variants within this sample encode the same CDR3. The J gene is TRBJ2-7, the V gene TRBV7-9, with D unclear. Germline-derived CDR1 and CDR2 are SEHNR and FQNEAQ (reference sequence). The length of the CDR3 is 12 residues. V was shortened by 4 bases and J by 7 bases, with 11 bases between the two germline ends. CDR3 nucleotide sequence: TGTGCCAGCAGCTCACCATTGGGGGAGCAGTACTTC. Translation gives CASSSPLGEQYF.

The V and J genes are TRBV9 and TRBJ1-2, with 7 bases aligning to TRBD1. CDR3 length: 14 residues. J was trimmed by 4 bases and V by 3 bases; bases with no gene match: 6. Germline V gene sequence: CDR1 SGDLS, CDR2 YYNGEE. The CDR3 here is CASSGMTGTYGYTF. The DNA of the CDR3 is TGTGCCAGCAGCGGGATGACAGGGACCTATGGCTACACCTTC.

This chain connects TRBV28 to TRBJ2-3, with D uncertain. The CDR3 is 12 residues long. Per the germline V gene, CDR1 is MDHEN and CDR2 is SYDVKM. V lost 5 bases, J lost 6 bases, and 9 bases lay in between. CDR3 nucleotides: TGTGCCAGCAGTAGACTCGCGGATACGCAGTATTTT. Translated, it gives CASSRLADTQYF.

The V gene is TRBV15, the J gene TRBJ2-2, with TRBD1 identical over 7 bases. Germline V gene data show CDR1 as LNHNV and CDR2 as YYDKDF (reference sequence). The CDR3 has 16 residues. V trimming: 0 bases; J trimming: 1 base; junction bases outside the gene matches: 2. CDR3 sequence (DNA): TGTGCCACCAGCAGAGAACGGACAGGGAACACCGGGGAGCTGTTTTTT. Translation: CATSRERTGNTGELFF.

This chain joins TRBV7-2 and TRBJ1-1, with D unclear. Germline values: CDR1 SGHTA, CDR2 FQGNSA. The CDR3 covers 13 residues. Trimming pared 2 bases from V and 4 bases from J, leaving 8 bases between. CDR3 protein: CASSLHLVTEAFF. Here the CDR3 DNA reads TGTGCCAGCAGCTTACATTTGGTCACTGAAGCTTTCTTT.